This section outlines one TCR beta chain sequence together with its context. Its matching antigen is unknown. The sample comes from a study of cytomegalovirus exposure and HLA in healthy donors. 13 Jbeta primers and 60 Vbeta primers were used for the PCR. Method: immunoSEQ multiplex PCR; TCRdb's copy keeps in-frame clones and lacks some. The profile shows some 110,000 clones, more than 70% of them singletons. Whole-study results and caveats: For presence/absence analyses, sequencing depth was assumed to be roughly uniform across donors. In a later analysis, HLA-C alleles had the fewest associated TCRs, DRB1 alleles the most. It was confirmed in vitro that three of the CMV-associated chains were specific for CMV antigens.

Germline trimming cut 2 bases from V and 5 bases from J; bases unmatched to any gene: 12. CDR1 and CDR2 from the germline V gene are MNHNS and SASEGT. This CDR3 contains 18 residues. The rearrangement links TRBV6-1 to TRBJ2-3; 11 nucleotides match TRBD2. Source material: PBMCs. The clonotype comes from a man between 35 and 55 years old in good health and CMV-seronegative. The CDR3 is CASSEWDGSGGAGDTQYF. The CDR3 region has the DNA TGTGCCAGCAGTGAATGGGACGGTAGCGGGGGGGCCGGAGATACGCAGTATTTT.